Listed below are T cell receptor beta chains from one sample, sequenced in a study of CD8+CD57+ T cells in acquired aplastic anemia. TCRdb re-analysed the reads in MiXCR, keeping a single row per CDR3 protein. The table lists under 200,000 distinct CDR3 sequences, 64% of them singletons. Sequencing used sorted CD4+, CD8+, or CD8+CD57+ T cells (not recorded which) from PBMCs. The receptors come from a human donor with severe aplastic anemia or a healthy control (not recorded which). Each CDR3 is given without its conserved first and last residue. For some rows the clone size is stated as once, few or many, or as a class when expanded; others skip it.

CDR3aa: ASVLDYMGDGYT; v_gene: TRBV5-1; abundance: once; j_gene: TRBJ1-2
CDR3aa: ASRVAGGSEQY; v_gene: TRBV19; abundance: -; j_gene: TRBJ2-7
CDR3aa: SARGLGEWETQY; v_gene: TRBV20-1; abundance: -; j_gene: TRBJ2-5
CDR3aa: ASSAQGAVPETQY; v_gene: TRBV7-6; abundance: -; j_gene: TRBJ2-5
CDR3aa: ASSTQTGSDYGYT; v_gene: TRBV19; abundance: once; j_gene: TRBJ1-2
CDR3aa: SVSGANQPQH; v_gene: TRBV29-1; abundance: once; j_gene: TRBJ1-5
CDR3aa: SARDASGRANYNEQF; v_gene: TRBV20-1; abundance: -; j_gene: TRBJ2-1
CDR3aa: ASTRSGTGTGNTIY; v_gene: TRBV19; abundance: -; j_gene: TRBJ1-3
CDR3aa: SAVSSNGAQY; v_gene: TRBV20-1; abundance: -; j_gene: TRBJ2-5
CDR3aa: ASSFNDPTHGYT; v_gene: TRBV7-9; abundance: -; j_gene: TRBJ1-2
CDR3aa: ASSSGTARQPQH; v_gene: TRBV2; abundance: -; j_gene: TRBJ1-5
CDR3aa: ASSQGRGYT; v_gene: TRBV4-2; abundance: -; j_gene: TRBJ1-2
CDR3aa: ASINQGGGSPLH; v_gene: TRBV6-5; abundance: once; j_gene: TRBJ1-6
CDR3aa: ASSFDQSEQY; v_gene: TRBV7-3; abundance: few; j_gene: TRBJ2-7
CDR3aa: ASSPRSDSYNEQF; v_gene: TRBV12-3/TRBV12-4; abundance: -; j_gene: TRBJ2-1
CDR3aa: SARGSSGGWEQF; v_gene: TRBV20-1; abundance: -; j_gene: TRBJ2-1
CDR3aa: ASSSHGYEQY; v_gene: TRBV12-3/TRBV12-4; abundance: few; j_gene: TRBJ2-7
CDR3aa: ASSVLHPGAEAF; v_gene: TRBV25-1; abundance: -; j_gene: TRBJ1-1
CDR3aa: ASNLAGAYEQY; v_gene: TRBV7-2; abundance: few; j_gene: TRBJ2-7
CDR3aa: ASSLGTGELNSPLH; v_gene: TRBV7-9; abundance: -; j_gene: TRBJ1-6
CDR3aa: TSSIVGASHNEQF; v_gene: TRBV19; abundance: -; j_gene: TRBJ2-1
CDR3aa: ASSLRVNRTDTQY; v_gene: TRBV19; abundance: -; j_gene: TRBJ2-3
CDR3aa: ASSSDRVEAF; v_gene: TRBV5-1; abundance: -; j_gene: TRBJ1-1
CDR3aa: ASSPGGRGNEQY; v_gene: TRBV7-9; abundance: -; j_gene: TRBJ2-7
CDR3aa: SVEPTGSNYGYT; v_gene: TRBV29-1; abundance: -; j_gene: TRBJ1-2
CDR3aa: ASSILTGMNTEAF; v_gene: TRBV19; abundance: -; j_gene: TRBJ1-1
CDR3aa: ASSMTAYEQY; v_gene: TRBV5-8; abundance: -; j_gene: TRBJ2-7
CDR3aa: SARGAVGEQY; v_gene: TRBV20-1; abundance: -; j_gene: TRBJ2-7
CDR3aa: ASSLILDHEQF; v_gene: TRBV7-9; abundance: many; j_gene: TRBJ2-1
CDR3aa: ASSLRSGQETQY; v_gene: TRBV7-2; abundance: few; j_gene: TRBJ2-5
CDR3aa: ASSPGYQETQY; v_gene: TRBV19; abundance: -; j_gene: TRBJ2-5
CDR3aa: SVSGQDYGYT; v_gene: TRBV29-1; abundance: -; j_gene: TRBJ1-2
CDR3aa: ASRLDTGTSYEQY; v_gene: TRBV5-1; abundance: -; j_gene: TRBJ2-7
CDR3aa: ASSRAAGAYEQY; v_gene: TRBV12-3/TRBV12-4; abundance: -; j_gene: TRBJ2-7
CDR3aa: STEDAEQNYGYT; v_gene: TRBV29-1; abundance: -; j_gene: TRBJ1-2
CDR3aa: ASSHTPTGEQY; v_gene: TRBV14; abundance: -; j_gene: TRBJ2-7
CDR3aa: ATSRGASDTQY; v_gene: TRBV9; abundance: -; j_gene: TRBJ2-3
CDR3aa: SARWDRGYGYT; v_gene: TRBV20-1; abundance: once; j_gene: TRBJ1-2
CDR3aa: ASSLGPGAIDEQY; v_gene: TRBV14; abundance: -; j_gene: TRBJ2-7
CDR3aa: SVAGAGGAGDTQY; v_gene: TRBV29-1; abundance: -; j_gene: TRBJ2-3
CDR3aa: AITTGPYGQY; v_gene: TRBV10-1; abundance: -; j_gene: TRBJ2-7
CDR3aa: ASSAGDPRGEAF; v_gene: TRBV5-1; abundance: -; j_gene: TRBJ1-1
CDR3aa: ATSDSGETTDTQY; v_gene: TRBV24-1; abundance: -; j_gene: TRBJ2-3
CDR3aa: ASSLGTTATQETQY; v_gene: TRBV7-9; abundance: many; j_gene: TRBJ2-5
CDR3aa: ASSQDPKGTYGYT; v_gene: TRBV4-3; abundance: many; j_gene: TRBJ1-2
CDR3aa: SDPGQEDEQY; v_gene: TRBV29-1; abundance: -; j_gene: TRBJ2-7
CDR3aa: ASSLRQGTHNEQF; v_gene: TRBV12-3/TRBV12-4; abundance: -; j_gene: TRBJ2-1
CDR3aa: STQLGGTEAF; v_gene: TRBV29-1; abundance: few; j_gene: TRBJ1-1
CDR3aa: ASRTGTGDWQY; v_gene: TRBV2; abundance: -; j_gene: TRBJ2-7
CDR3aa: ASSNGQGIDYGYT; v_gene: TRBV19; abundance: -; j_gene: TRBJ1-2